This TCR beta chain is from a study of blood T cells in healthy people across ages. As to this clonotype: Its target is unknown.

Whole-study findings and limits: Across the age range, TCR beta diversity per million T cells fell in a roughly linear way. Researchers judged that diversity estimates from one million T cells fell short of true values.

For the second PCR, which ran for about 6 to 11 cycles, a sample-barcoded 5' primer and a J-beta primer mix were used. A template-switch adaptor with 12 random nucleotides tagged each cDNA molecule. All samples gave at least 2.5 million CDR3-containing paired-end reads. From the 5' RACE reads, TCRdb called clonotypes with MiXCR, one entry per CDR3 protein. The data show approximately 1.5 million distinct CDR3 sequences, with approximately 39% seen just once and more than 4% held by the top ten. Germline-derived CDR1 and CDR2 are MDHEN and SYDVKM. The CDR3 is made up of 17 amino acids. Between the trimmed V and J ends, which lost 3 bases and 0 bases, there was a span of 14 bases.

This chain uses TRBV28 with TRBJ2-2; D might be TRBD2 (5 bases). Sequencing input: blood. The sequence was collected from a young woman in good health. CDR3 bases: TGTGCCAGCAGTTTGGACTGGTTACTGACGAACACCGGGGAGCTGTTTTTT. Translated: CASSLDWLLTNTGELFF.